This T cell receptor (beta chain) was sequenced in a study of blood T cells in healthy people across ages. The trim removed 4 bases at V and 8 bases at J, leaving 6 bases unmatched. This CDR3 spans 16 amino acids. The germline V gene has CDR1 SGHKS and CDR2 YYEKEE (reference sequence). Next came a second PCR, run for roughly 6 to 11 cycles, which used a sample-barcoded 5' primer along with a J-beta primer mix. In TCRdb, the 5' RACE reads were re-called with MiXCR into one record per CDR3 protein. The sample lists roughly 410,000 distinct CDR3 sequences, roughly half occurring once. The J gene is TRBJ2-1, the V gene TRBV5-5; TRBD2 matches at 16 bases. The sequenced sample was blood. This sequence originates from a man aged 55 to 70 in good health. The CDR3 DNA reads TGTGCCAGCAGCGGGACTAGCGGGAGGGCCAACGATGAGCAGTTCTTC. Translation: CASSGTSGRANDEQFF.